One sample yielded the 9 T cell receptor beta chains listed below, sequenced in a study of OX40 agonist ivuxolimab in advanced cancers. Profiling relied on immunoSEQ multiplex PCR, and the TCRdb table lists in-frame clones only, not all of them. The data show under 85,000 clones, around nine tenths seen once. Sequences were derived from CD4+ or CD8+ T cells sorted from blood, sampled in a trial of the OX40 agonist ivuxolimab. These receptor sequences come from an adult with an advanced solid tumor such as melanoma, head and neck, liver or kidney cancer.

V usage is TRBV28 and J usage is TRBJ1-4; no firm D call. CDR3 length: 12 residues. Germline CDR1 is MDHEN and CDR2 is SYDVKM. V lost 6 bases to trimming and J lost 2 bases, with 4 bases between them. CDR3 amino acids: CASRQTNEKLFF. In nucleotides, the CDR3 is TGTGCCAGCAGACAGACTAATGAAAAACTGTTTTTT.

The chain is built from TRBV6-1 and TRBJ1-2; weak D call: TRBD1 (5 bases). The CDR3 covers 13 residues. Per germline, CDR1 MNHNS and CDR2 SASEGT. Trimming shortened V by 5 bases and J by 8 bases, and 15 bases separated the two germline ends. The CDR3 region is CASSNQGYGGYTF. The DNA of the CDR3 is TGTGCCAGCAGTAATCAGGGATACGGAGGCTACACCTTC.

The chain employs TRBV11-2 and TRBJ1-2, with no clear D. CDR3 length equals 12 residues. The germline gives CDR1 SGHAT, CDR2 FQNNGV. V was trimmed by 1 base and J by 13 bases, leaving 13 bases between them. CDR3 sequence: CASSLANGKGTF. The CDR3, as DNA: TGTGCCAGCAGCTTAGCCAATGGAAAAGGCACCTTC.

The chain employs TRBV19 and TRBJ2-1, with 9 bases that match TRBD2. The germline V gene has CDR1 LNHDA and CDR2 SQIVND (reference sequence). The CDR3 runs 15 residues. Trimming removed 5 bases from V and 9 bases from J; junction bases left unmatched: 11. The CDR3 sequence is CASSPSGMAESEQFF. The CDR3, as DNA: TGTGCCAGTAGTCCTAGCGGGATGGCCGAGAGTGAGCAGTTCTTC.

This clone has just a few counts. The CDR3 protein is CASTIRRTGENTEAFF. DNA of the CDR3: TGCGCCAGTACGATTCGGCGAACAGGGGAGAACACTGAAGCTTTCTTT. V gene TRBV4-1 combines with J gene TRBJ1-1; the match to TRBD1 covers 7 bases. Germline V lookup: CDR1 MGHRA, CDR2 YSYEKL. The CDR3 runs 16 residues. Unmatched junction bases numbered 14, after V lost 9 bases and J lost 1 base.

The V and J genes are TRBV5-1 and TRBJ1-3; D remains ambiguous. Germline assignment: CDR1 SGHRS and CDR2 YFSETQ. V was clipped by 0 bases and J by 1 base, with 8 bases between them. The CDR3 spans 15 residues. For the CDR3, the DNA is TGCGCCAGCAGCTTGGGGTCCGCTTCTGGAAACACCATATATTTT. It codes for CASSLGSASGNTIYF.

This clone was recorded only once. The genes are TRBV6-1 and TRBJ2-5, with TRBD1 matching 8 bases. V dropped 2 bases and J dropped 5; count of bases not matched to a gene: 7. The CDR3 sequence is 15 residues long. Germline V CDR1 and CDR2: MNHNS, SASEGT. The chain's CDR3 is CASSEQGARTETQYF. The CDR3 DNA follows: TGTGCCAGCAGTGAACAGGGGGCGAGAACGGAGACCCAGTACTTC.

This rearrangement joins TRBV25-1 to TRBJ2-2; the D is unclear. CDR1 is MGHDK, CDR2 SYGVNS, per germline. The CDR3 contains 14 residues. The V end was cut by 5 bases, the J end by 1 base, with 8 bases between. The CDR3, as DNA: TGTGCCAGCAGTTGGCACCAGAACACCGGGGAGCTGTTTTTT. Translated, it gives CASSWHQNTGELFF.

The rearrangement joins TRBV2 to TRBJ2-1; D possibly matches TRBD1 or TRBD2 (6 bases each). The CDR3 is 17 residues long. V shed 6 bases and J shed 2 bases, with 20 bases lying between them. Germline loops: CDR1 SNHLY, CDR2 FYNNEI. Here the CDR3 DNA reads TGTGCCAGCAGACTAGAAGGGGGGCCAGGTCCCTACAATGAGCAGTTCTTC. Its translation is CASRLEGGPGPYNEQFF.